This TCR beta chain emerged from a study of OX40 agonist ivuxolimab in advanced cancers. Some clones are missing from TCRdb's copy, which holds only in-frame ones; the method was immunoSEQ multiplex PCR. The table includes over 45,000 clones, over 70% detected once. Per germline, CDR1 MDHEN and CDR2 SYDVKM. J gave up 4 bases and V 6 bases, and 14 bases lay outside the gene matches. This CDR3 is 16 amino acids long. The chain joins TRBV28 to TRBJ2-7; 8 bases agree with TRBD2. Sequenced here: CD4+ or CD8+ T cells sorted from blood, sampled in a trial of the OX40 agonist ivuxolimab. This TCR was sampled from an adult with an advanced solid tumor such as melanoma, head and neck, liver or kidney cancer. CDR3 coding DNA: TGTGCCAGCAGATTCCCTACCGCGGGAGGACGATACGAGCAGTACTTC. This codes for CASRFPTAGGRYEQYF.